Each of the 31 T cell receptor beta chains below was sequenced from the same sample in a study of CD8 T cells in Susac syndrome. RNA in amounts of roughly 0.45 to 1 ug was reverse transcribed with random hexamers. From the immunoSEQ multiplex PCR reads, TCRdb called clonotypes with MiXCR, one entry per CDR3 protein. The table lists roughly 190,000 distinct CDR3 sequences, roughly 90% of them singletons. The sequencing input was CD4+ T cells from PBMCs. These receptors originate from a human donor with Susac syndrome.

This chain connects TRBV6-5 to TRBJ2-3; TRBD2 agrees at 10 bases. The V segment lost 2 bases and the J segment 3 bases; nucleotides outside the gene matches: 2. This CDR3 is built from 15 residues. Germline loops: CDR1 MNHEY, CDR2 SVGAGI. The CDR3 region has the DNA TGTGCCAGCAGTTACAGCGGGAGGGCAACAGATACGCAGTATTTT. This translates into CASSYSGRATDTQYF.

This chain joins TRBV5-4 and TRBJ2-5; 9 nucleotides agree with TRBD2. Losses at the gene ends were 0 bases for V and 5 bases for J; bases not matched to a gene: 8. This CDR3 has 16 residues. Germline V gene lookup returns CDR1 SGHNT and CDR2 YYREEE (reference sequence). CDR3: CASSLGAGGPGETQYF. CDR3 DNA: TGTGCCAGCAGCTTGGGCGCGGGAGGGCCCGGTGAGACCCAGTACTTC.

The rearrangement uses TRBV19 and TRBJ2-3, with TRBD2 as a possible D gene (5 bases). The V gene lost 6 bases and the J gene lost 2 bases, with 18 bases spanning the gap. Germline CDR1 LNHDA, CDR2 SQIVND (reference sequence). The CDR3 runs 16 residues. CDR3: CASRSLPGSLTDTQYF. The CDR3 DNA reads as TGTGCCAGTAGATCTCTCCCGGGGTCACTCACAGATACGCAGTATTTT.

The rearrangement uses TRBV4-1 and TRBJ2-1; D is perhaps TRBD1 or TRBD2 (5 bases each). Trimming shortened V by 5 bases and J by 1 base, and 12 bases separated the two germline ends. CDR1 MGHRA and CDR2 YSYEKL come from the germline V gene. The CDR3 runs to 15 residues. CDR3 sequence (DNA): TGCGCCAGCAGCTACCCCGGGGCTTCCTACAATGAGCAGTTCTTC. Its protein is CASSYPGASYNEQFF.

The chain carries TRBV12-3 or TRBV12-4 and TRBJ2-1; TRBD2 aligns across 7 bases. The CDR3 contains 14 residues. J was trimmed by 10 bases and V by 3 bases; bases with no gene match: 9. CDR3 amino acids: CASSFITAGGEQFF. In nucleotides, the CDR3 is TGTGCCAGCAGTTTCATCACAGCCGGGGGGGAGCAGTTCTTC.

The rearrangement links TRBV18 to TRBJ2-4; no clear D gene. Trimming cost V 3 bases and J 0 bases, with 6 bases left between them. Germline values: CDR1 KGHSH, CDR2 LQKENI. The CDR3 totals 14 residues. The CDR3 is CASSPTVAKNIQYF. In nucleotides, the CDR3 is TGTGCCAGCTCACCGACTGTAGCCAAAAACATTCAGTACTTC.

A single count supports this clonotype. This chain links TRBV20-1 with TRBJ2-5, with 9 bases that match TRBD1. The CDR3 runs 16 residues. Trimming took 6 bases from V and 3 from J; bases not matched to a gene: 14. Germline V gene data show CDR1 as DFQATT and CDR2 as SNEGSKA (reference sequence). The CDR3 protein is CSAPAGTGRGKETQYF. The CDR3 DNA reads TGCAGTGCGCCCGCCGGGACAGGGAGGGGGAAAGAGACCCAGTACTTC.

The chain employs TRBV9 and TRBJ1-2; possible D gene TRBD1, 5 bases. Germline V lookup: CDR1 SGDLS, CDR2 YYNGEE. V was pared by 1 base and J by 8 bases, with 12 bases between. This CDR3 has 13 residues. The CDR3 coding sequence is TGTGCCAGCAGCGTATCAGGGCGACTCGGCTACACCTTC. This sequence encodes CASSVSGRLGYTF. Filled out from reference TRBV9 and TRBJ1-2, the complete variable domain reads DSGVTQTPKHLITATGQRVTLRCSPRSGDLSVYWYQQSLDQGLQFLIQYYNGEERAKGNILERFSAQQFPDLHSELNLSSLELGDSALYFCASSVSGRLGYTFGSGTRLTVV.

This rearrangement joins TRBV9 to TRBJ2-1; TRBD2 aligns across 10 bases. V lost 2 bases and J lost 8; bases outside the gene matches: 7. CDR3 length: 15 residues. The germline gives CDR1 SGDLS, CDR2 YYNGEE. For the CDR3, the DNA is TGTGCCAGCAGCGTCGCGGCTAGCGGGGGTTATGAGCAGTTCTTC. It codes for CASSVAASGGYEQFF.

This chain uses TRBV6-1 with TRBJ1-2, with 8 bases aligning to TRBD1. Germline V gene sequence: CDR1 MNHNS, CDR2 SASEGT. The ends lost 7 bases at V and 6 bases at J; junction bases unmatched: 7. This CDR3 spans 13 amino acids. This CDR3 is CASNFETGDGYTF. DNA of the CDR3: TGTGCCAGCAACTTTGAGACAGGGGATGGCTACACCTTC.

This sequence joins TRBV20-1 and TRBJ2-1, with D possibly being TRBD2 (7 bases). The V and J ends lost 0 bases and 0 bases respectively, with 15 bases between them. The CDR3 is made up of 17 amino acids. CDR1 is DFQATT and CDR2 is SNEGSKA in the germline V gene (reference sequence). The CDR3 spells CSARESRGGSSYNEQFF. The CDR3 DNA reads TGCAGTGCTAGAGAGTCAAGGGGGGGGAGCTCCTACAATGAGCAGTTCTTC.

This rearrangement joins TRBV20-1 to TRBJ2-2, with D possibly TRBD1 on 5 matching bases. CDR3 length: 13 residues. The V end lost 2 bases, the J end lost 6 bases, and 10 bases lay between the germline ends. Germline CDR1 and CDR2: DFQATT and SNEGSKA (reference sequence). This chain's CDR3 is CSARQGFAGELFF. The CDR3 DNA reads TGCAGTGCTAGACAGGGATTCGCCGGGGAGCTGTTTTTT.

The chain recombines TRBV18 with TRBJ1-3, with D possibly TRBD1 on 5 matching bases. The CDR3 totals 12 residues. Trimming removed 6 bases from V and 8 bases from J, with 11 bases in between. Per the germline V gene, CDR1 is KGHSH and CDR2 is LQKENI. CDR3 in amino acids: CASSRDEDTIYF. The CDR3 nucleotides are TGTGCCAGCTCGAGGGACGAAGACACCATATATTTT.

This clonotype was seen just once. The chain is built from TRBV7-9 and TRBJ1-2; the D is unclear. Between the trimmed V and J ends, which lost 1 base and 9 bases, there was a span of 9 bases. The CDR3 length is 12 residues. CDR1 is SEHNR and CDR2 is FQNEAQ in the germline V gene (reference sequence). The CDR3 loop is CASSLDGVSYTF. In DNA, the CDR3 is TGTGCCAGCAGCTTAGATGGAGTCAGCTACACCTTC.

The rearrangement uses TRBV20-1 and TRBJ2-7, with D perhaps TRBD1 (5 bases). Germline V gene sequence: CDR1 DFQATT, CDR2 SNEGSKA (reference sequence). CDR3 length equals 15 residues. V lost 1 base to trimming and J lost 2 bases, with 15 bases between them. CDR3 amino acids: CSARAPQGWTYEQYF. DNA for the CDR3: TGCAGTGCTAGAGCCCCCCAGGGATGGACCTACGAGCAGTACTTC.

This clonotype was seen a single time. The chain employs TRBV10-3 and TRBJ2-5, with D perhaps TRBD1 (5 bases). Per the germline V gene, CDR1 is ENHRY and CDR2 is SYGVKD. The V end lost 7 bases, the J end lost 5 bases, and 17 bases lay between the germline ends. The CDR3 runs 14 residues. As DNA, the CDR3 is TGTGCCATCAAGGCAGGGTCCCAATCGGAGACCCAGTACTTC. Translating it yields CAIKAGSQSETQYF.

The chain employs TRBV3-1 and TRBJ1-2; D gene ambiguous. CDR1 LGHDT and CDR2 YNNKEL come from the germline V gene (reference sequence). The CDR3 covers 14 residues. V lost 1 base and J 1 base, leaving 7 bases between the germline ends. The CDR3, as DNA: TGTGCCAGCAGCCAAGGTAACGGTAACTATGGCTACACCTTC. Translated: CASSQGNGNYGYTF.

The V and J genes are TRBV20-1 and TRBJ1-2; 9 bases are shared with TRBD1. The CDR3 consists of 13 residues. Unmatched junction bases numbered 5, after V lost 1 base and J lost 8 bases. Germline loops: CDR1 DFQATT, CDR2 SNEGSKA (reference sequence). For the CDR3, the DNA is TGCAGTGCTAGAGTTACAGGGGGCCAGGGCTACACCTTC. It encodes CSARVTGGQGYTF.

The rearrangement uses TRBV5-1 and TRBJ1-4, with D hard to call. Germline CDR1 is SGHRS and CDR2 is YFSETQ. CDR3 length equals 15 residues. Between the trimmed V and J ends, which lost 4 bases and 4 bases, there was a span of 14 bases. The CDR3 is CASSKDSGGNEKLFF. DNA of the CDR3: TGCGCCAGCAGCAAAGACTCGGGAGGTAATGAAAAACTGTTTTTT.

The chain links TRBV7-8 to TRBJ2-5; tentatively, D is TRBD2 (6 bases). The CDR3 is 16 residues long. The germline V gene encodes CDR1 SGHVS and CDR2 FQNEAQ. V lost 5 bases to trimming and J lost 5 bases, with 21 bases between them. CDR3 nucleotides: TGTGCCAGCAGCAAGACGCTAGCGCCCTCCAGGGAGACCCAGTACTTC. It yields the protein CASSKTLAPSRETQYF.

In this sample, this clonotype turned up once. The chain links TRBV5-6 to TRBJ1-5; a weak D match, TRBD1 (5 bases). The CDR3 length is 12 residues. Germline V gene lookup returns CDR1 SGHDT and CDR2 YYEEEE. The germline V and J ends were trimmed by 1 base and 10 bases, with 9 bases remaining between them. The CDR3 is CASSLRGAPQHF. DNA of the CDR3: TGTGCCAGCAGCTTGAGGGGAGCACCCCAGCATTTT.

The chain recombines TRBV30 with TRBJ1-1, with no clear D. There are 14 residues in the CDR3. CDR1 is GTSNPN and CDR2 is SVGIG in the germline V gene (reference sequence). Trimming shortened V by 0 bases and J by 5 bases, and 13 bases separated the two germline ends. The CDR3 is CAWSVLRRRTEAFF. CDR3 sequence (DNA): TGTGCCTGGAGTGTACTCCGACGGCGTACTGAAGCTTTCTTT.

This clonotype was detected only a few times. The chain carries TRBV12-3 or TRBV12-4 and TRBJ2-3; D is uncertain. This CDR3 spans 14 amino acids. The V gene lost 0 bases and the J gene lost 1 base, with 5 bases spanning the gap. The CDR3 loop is CASSLAEGTDTQYF. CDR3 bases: TGTGCCAGCAGTTTAGCTGAGGGCACAGATACGCAGTATTTT.

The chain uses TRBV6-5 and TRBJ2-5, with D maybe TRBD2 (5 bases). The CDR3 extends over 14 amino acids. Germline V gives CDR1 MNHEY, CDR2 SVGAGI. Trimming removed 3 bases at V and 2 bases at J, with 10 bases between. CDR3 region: CASSYTRTQETQYF. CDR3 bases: TGTGCCAGCAGTTATACTAGAACGCAAGAGACCCAGTACTTC.

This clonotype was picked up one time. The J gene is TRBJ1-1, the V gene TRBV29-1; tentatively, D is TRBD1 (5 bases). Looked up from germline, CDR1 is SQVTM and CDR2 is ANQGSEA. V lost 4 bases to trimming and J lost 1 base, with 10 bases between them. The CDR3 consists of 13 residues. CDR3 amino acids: CSVVRGGNTEAFF. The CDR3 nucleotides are TGCAGCGTTGTAAGGGGAGGGAACACTGAAGCTTTCTTT.

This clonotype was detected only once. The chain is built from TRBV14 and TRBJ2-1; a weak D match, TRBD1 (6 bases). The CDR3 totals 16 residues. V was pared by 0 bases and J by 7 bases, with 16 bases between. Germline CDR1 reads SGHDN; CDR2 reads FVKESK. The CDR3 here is CASSQDNRVVRNEQFF. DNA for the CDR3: TGTGCCAGCAGCCAAGATAACAGGGTGGTACGTAATGAGCAGTTCTTC. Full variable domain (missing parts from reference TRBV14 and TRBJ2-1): EAGVTQFPSHSVIEKGQTVTLRCDPISGHDNLYWYRRVMGKEIKFLLHFVKESKQDESGMPNNRFLAERTGGTYSTLKVQPAELEDSGVYFCASSQDNRVVRNEQFFGPGTRLTVL.

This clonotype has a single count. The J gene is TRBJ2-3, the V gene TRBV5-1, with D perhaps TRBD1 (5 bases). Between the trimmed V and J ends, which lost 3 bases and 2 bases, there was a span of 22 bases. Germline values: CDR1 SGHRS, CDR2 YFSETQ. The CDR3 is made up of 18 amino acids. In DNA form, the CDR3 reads TGCGCCAGCAGCTCCCTCAGGGAACTATCTTCTCTCACAGATACGCAGTATTTT. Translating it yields CASSSLRELSSLTDTQYF.

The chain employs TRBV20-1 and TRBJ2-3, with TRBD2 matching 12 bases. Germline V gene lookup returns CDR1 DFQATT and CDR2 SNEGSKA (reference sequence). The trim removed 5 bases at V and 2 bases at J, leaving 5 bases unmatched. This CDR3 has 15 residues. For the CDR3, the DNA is TGCAGTGCTCTAGCGGGAGGGCCTTACACAGATACGCAGTATTTT. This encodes CSALAGGPYTDTQYF.

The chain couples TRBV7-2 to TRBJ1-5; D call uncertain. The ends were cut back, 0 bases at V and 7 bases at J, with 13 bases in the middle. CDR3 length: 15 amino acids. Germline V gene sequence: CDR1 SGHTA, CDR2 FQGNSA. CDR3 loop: CASSLASLVRQPQHF. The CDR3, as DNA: TGTGCCAGCAGCTTAGCGAGTCTCGTGCGCCAGCCCCAGCATTTT.

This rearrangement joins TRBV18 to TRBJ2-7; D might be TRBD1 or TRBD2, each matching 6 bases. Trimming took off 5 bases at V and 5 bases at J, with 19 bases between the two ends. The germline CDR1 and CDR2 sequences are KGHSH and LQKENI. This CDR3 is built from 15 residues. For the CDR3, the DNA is TGTGCCAGCTCAGGTACCGGGACACCGGGGGACGAGCAGTACTTC. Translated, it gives CASSGTGTPGDEQYF.

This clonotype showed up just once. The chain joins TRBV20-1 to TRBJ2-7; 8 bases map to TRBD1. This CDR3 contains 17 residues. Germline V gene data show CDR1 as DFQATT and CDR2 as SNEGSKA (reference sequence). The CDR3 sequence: CSQLLLGNRGITYEQYF. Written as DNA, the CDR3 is TGCAGCCAACTTCTCCTCGGGAACAGGGGGATCACCTACGAGCAGTACTTC.